This TCR beta chain emerged from a study of CD8 T cells in Susac syndrome. The table lists this clonotype with a few counts. The multiple sclerosis controls were treatment-naive patients with relapsing-remitting disease that was stable or active. TEMRA cells were FACS-enriched, unlike CD8+ and CD4+ T cells, which were negatively isolated. It was with random hexamers that about 0.45 to 1 ug RNA was reverse transcribed. Amplification of the TCR beta CDR3 was carried out by immunoSEQ multiplex PCR, which spanned a total of 54 Vbeta and 13 Jbeta segments. TCRdb ran MiXCR on the immunoSEQ multiplex PCR reads and lists one entry per CDR3 protein. The data show about 140,000 distinct CDR3 sequences, around 96% seen once. The TCR comes from a human donor with multiple sclerosis. The sequencing sample was made of CD4+ T cells from PBMCs.

CDR3 amino acids: CATSDQSAGYSDTQYF. The CDR3 DNA reads as TGTGCCACCAGTGACCAATCCGCAGGGTATTCAGATACGCAGTATTTT. V is TRBV24-1 and J is TRBJ2-3; the D gene is possibly TRBD1 (5 bases). Trimming removed 4 bases at V and 4 bases at J, with 17 bases between. CDR1 and CDR2 (germline): KGHDR, SFDVKD. The length of the CDR3 is 16 residues.